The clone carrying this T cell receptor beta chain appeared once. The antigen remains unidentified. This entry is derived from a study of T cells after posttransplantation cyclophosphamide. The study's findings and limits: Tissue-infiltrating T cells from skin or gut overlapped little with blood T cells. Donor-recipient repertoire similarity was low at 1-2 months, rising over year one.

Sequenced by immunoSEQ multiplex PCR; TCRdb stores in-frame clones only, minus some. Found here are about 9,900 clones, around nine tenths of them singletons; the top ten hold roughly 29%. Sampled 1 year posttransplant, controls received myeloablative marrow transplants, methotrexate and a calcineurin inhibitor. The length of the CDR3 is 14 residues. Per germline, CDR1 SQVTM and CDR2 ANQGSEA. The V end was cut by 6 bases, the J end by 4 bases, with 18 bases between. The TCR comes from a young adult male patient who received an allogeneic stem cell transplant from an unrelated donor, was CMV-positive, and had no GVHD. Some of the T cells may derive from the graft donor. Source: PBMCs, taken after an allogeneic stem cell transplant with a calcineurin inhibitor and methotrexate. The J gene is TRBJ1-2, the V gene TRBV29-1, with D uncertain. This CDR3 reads CSVASRDGSYGYTF. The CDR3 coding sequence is TGCAGCGTGGCCTCGAGGGATGGTTCCTATGGCTACACCTTC.